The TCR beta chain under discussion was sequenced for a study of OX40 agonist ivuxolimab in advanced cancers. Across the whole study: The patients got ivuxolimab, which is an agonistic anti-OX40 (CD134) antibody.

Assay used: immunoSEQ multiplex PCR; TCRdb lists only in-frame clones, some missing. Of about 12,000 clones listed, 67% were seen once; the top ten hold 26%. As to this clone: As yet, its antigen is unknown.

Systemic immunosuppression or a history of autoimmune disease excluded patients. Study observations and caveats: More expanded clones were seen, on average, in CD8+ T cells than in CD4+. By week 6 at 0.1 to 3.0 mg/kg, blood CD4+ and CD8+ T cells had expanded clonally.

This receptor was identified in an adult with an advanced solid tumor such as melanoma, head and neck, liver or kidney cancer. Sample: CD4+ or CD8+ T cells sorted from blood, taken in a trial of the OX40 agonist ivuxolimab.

In DNA form, the CDR3 reads TGTGCCAGCAGCAGGACGGACCAAGAGACCCAGTACTTC. This gives the protein CASSRTDQETQYF. The rearrangement joins TRBV27 to TRBJ2-5, with D unresolved. Germline V gene lookup returns CDR1 MNHEY and CDR2 SMNVEV (reference sequence). This CDR3 has 13 amino acids. Trimming cost V 6 bases and J 0 bases, with 8 bases left between them.